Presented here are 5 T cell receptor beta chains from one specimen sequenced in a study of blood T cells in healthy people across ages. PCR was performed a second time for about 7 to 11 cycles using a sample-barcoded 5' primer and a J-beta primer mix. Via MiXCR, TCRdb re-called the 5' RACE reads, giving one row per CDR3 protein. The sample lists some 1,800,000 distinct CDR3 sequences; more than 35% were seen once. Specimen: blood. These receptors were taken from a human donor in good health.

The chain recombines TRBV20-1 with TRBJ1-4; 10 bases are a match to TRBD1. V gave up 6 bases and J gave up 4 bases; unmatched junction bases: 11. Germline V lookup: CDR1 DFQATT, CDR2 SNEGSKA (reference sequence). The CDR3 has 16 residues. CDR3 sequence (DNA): TGCAGTGCCGCCCGGGACAGGGGCTCTTATAATGAAAAACTGTTTTTT. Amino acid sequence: CSAARDRGSYNEKLFF.

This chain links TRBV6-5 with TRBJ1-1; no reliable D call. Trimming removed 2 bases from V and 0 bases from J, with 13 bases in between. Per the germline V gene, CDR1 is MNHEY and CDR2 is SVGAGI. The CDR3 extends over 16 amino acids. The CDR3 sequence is CASSYGVNRMNTEAFF. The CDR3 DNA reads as TGTGCCAGCAGTTACGGTGTCAACAGAATGAACACTGAAGCTTTCTTT.

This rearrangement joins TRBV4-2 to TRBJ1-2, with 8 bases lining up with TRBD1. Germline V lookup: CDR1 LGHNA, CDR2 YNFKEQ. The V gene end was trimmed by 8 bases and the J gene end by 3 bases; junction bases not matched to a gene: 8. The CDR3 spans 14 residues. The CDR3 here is CASASGGMDYGYTF. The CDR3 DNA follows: TGTGCCAGCGCTTCAGGGGGCATGGACTATGGCTACACCTTC.

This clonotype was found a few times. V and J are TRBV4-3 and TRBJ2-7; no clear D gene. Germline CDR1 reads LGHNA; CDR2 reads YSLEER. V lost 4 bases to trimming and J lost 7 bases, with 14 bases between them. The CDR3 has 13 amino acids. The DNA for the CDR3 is TGCGCCAGCAGCCCCCGGGTGGAGAGAGAGCAGTACTTC. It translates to CASSPRVEREQYF.

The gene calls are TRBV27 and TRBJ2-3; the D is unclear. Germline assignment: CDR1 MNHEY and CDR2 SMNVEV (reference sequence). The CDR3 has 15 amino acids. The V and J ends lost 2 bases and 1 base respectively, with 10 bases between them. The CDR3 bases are TGTGCCAGCAGTTTAATCCAGGAACGCACAGATACGCAGTATTTT. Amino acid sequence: CASSLIQERTDTQYF.